This is a list of T cell receptor beta chains from one sample in a study of low-dose radiotherapy and immunotherapy resistance in tumors. TCRdb ran MiXCR on the reads and lists one entry per CDR3 protein. The sample shows 40,000 to 65,000 distinct CDR3 sequences, around 35% of them seen only once. The sequencing here drew on PBMCs, taken after low-dose radiotherapy plus immunotherapy. Receptors were obtained from a male donor with rectosigmoid adenocarcinoma. The CDR3 runs from the conserved cysteine through the conserved F or W. The order of the fields is J gene, D gene, clone size, V gene, CDR3 DNA, CDR3 protein. The D gene is left open where the match is weak. Expanded clones are given a class, and other clones once, few, many or no size at all.

j_call: TRBJ1-1; d_call: TRBD1; clone_size: many; v_call: TRBV6-2/TRBV6-3; cdr3_nt: TGTGCCAGCAGTTACCCCTTAGGCAAACCGACAGGGATGAAGAACACTGAAGCTTTCTTT; cdr3_aa: CASSYPLGKPTGMKNTEAFF
j_call: TRBJ2-2; d_call: TRBD1; clone_size: .; v_call: TRBV6-5; cdr3_nt: TGTGCCAGCAGCCGGTTATATCCGGGACAGGGGACCGGGGAGCTGTTTTTT; cdr3_aa: CASSRLYPGQGTGELFF
j_call: TRBJ1-6; d_call: TRBD1; clone_size: many; v_call: TRBV11-2; cdr3_nt: TGTGCCAGCATGCTCCGGGACAGGGCTAATTCACCCCTCCACTTT; cdr3_aa: CASMLRDRANSPLHF
j_call: TRBJ2-2; d_call: TRBD2; clone_size: .; v_call: TRBV5-1; cdr3_nt: TGCGCCAGCAGGCCTACTAGCGGCACCGGGGAGCTGTTTTTT; cdr3_aa: CASRPTSGTGELFF
j_call: TRBJ2-7; d_call: .; clone_size: once; v_call: TRBV23-1; cdr3_nt: TGCGCCAGCAGTCAAGGGTTTCAGTCCCGATCCTACGAGCAGTACTTC; cdr3_aa: CASSQGFQSRSYEQYF
j_call: TRBJ2-5; d_call: .; clone_size: many; v_call: TRBV28; cdr3_nt: TGTGCCAGCAGTATTCTAGCAGGTTGGGAGACCCAGTACTTC; cdr3_aa: CASSILAGWETQYF
j_call: TRBJ2-7; d_call: .; clone_size: many; v_call: TRBV29-1; cdr3_nt: TGCAGCGTTTCCTTTCCGAGCTCCTACGAGCAGTACTTC; cdr3_aa: CSVSFPSSYEQYF
j_call: TRBJ2-4; d_call: TRBD1; clone_size: many; v_call: TRBV3-1; cdr3_nt: TGTGCCAGCAGCCAAAACGGGACAGGGGGCTTACTAGCCAAAAACATTCAGTACTTC; cdr3_aa: CASSQNGTGGLLAKNIQYF
j_call: TRBJ2-7; d_call: TRBD1; clone_size: medium-sized; v_call: TRBV6-8; cdr3_nt: TGTGCCAGCAGTTCAGACCTTGGGACAGGGTCTGCCGAGCAGTACTTC; cdr3_aa: CASSSDLGTGSAEQYF
j_call: TRBJ1-5; d_call: .; clone_size: once; v_call: TRBV15; cdr3_nt: TGTGCCACCAGCAGAGATAGCCCTGGAGGCGTTGGCAAAAATCAGCCCCAGCATTTT; cdr3_aa: CATSRDSPGGVGKNQPQHF
j_call: TRBJ2-7; d_call: TRBD2; clone_size: many; v_call: TRBV28; cdr3_nt: TGTGCCAGCAGCTATTCCTCGTTCAGCGGGAGTAGCAACGAGCAGTACTTC; cdr3_aa: CASSYSSFSGSSNEQYF
j_call: TRBJ2-7; d_call: TRBD1; clone_size: many; v_call: TRBV5-6; cdr3_nt: TGTGCCAGCAGCTTCGGGACAGCCATACCCTACGAGCAGTACTTC; cdr3_aa: CASSFGTAIPYEQYF
j_call: TRBJ2-5; d_call: .; clone_size: few; v_call: TRBV2; cdr3_nt: TGTGCCAGCCTCGACCCGAACAGAAGCCAAGAGACCCAGTACTTC; cdr3_aa: CASLDPNRSQETQYF
j_call: TRBJ2-6; d_call: TRBD2; clone_size: many; v_call: TRBV6-1; cdr3_nt: TGTGCCAGCAGTGAAGCTAGCGGGAGGAGCTCTGGGGCCAACGTCCTGACTTTC; cdr3_aa: CASSEASGRSSGANVLTF